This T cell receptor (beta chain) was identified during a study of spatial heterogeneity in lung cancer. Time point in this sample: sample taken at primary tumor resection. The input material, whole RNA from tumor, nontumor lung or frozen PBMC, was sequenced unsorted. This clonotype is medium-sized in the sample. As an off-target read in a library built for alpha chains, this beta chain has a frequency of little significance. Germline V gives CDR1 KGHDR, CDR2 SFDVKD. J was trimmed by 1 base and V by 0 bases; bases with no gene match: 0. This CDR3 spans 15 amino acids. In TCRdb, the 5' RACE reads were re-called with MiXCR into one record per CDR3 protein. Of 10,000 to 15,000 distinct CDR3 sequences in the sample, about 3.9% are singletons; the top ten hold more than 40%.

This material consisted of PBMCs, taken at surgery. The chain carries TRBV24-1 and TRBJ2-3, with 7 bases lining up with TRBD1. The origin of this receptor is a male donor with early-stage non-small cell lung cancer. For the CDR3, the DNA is TGTGCCACCAGTGATTTGACAGGGGGCACAGATACGCAGTATTTT. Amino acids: CATSDLTGGTDTQYF.